This T cell receptor (beta chain) was found in a study of cytomegalovirus exposure and HLA in healthy donors. This CDR3 is 13 amino acids long. Germline values: CDR1 GTSNPN, CDR2 SVGIG (reference sequence). The junction had 6 bases not matched to a gene; V was cut back by 6 bases and J by 5 bases. Assay: immunoSEQ multiplex PCR; the TCRdb copy retains only in-frame clones and omits some. There are approximately 180,000 clones in the sample; around 87% occur only once, and 1.4% lies in the top ten. V usage is TRBV30 and J usage is TRBJ1-4, with 7 nucleotides matching TRBD1. Specimen: PBMCs. The clonotype was recovered from a woman aged 25 to 45 in good health and CMV-seronegative. In DNA form, the CDR3 reads TGTGCCTGCTCACAGGGGAGCAATGAAAAACTGTTTTTT. Its protein product is CACSQGSNEKLFF.